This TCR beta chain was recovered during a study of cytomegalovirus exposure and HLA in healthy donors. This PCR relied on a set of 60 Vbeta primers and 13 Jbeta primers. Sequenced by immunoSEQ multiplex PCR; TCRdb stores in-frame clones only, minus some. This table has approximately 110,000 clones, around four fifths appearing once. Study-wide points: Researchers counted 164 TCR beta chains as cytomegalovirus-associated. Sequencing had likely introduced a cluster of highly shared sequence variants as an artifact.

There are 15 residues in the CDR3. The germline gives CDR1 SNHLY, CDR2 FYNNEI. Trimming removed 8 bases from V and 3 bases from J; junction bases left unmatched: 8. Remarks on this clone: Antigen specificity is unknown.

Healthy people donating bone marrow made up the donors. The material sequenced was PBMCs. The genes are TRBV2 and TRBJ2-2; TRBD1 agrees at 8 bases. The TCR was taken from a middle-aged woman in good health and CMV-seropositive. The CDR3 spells CASRDRLGYTGELFF. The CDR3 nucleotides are TGTGCCAGCCGGGACAGGTTGGGTTACACCGGGGAGCTGTTTTTT.